The text below deals with one T cell receptor (beta chain). Original methodology: Reference gene primer amplification in the assay estimated nucleated cell counts. TCRdb keeps only in-frame clones here, not all; method: immunoSEQ multiplex PCR. V, J and clone size are those of that table, while D and trimming were read from the DNA. Of just under 90,000 clones in the sample, 90% were seen once. This record comes from a study of blood T cell repertoires in COVID-19. About the study: The United States, Italy and Spain supplied acute and convalescent COVID-19 samples. From T cells, B-cell-depleted T cells, or PBMCs came the material, which was cDNA or gDNA.

The CDR3 spans 14 residues. CDR1 and CDR2 from the germline V gene are SGHTA and FQGNSA. The V segment lost 6 bases and the J segment 1 base; nucleotides outside the gene matches: 2. Material for sequencing was peripheral blood. This clonotype was obtained from a man in his 60s with acute or convalescent COVID-19. This sequence joins TRBV7-2 and TRBJ2-3; TRBD2 aligns across 9 bases. DNA of the CDR3: TGTGCCAGCAGGGTAGCGGGAGGCACAGATACGCAGTATTTT. Translation gives CASRVAGGTDTQYF.